This T cell receptor beta chain originates from a study of blood T cell repertoires in COVID-19 (dated by TCRdb to the early 2020s). General notes on the study: Samples from collaborators originated in the United States, Italy and Spain and spanned both the acute and convalescent phases of COVID-19. The prospective study material was composed of cDNA or gDNA derived from T cells, B-cell-depleted T cells, or PBMCs. Samples were obtained from the ongoing ImmuneRACE study (first 160 participants) and from 1,000 to 1,500 subjects provided by 6 global collaborators. The dataset comprised deeply sampled blood TCRbeta repertoires from subjects exposed to, actively infected with, or recovered from COVID-19. HLA class I and class II types, where available, came from metadata supplied by the sample provider rather than from assay-based typing. Nearly every sample came with metadata listing a de-identified subject ID, COVID-19 status, age in years and sex. The repertoires were released in a freely available public database meant as a resource for research on the immune response to SARS-CoV-2. Overall study results and their limits: Clinical and demographic metadata were provided uncurated, with the amount varying by source and participant.

Samples from volunteer blood donors who had recovered from COVID-19 were contributed by a second Seattle source. The collaborating institutions used their own protocols to collect whole blood in K2EDTA tubes. For TCRbeta analysis, collaborators shipped samples as frozen whole blood, isolated PBMCs, or DNA extracted from either of those sample types. The immunoSEQ Assay, a bias-controlled multiplex PCR, was used to amplify TCRbeta CDR3 regions from genomic DNA. In the original analysis: The number of nucleated cells in each sample was estimated by amplification of reference gene primers within the assay. To quantify the absolute abundance of each unique TCRbeta CDR3 rearrangement, sequence reads were collapsed and filtered. For each sample, productive Simpson clonality was calculated as the square root of Simpson's diversity index over productive rearrangements. What TCRdb holds here is the immuneACCESS table cut down to in-frame rearrangements. Part of the clones is not present; checked against another copy, under half of the missing clones reflect an unresolved V gene, and the others are unexplained. V and J calls and clone size follow that table, whereas D and trimming were derived from the DNA. This sample holds about 180,000 clones; 89% were observed only once. The top ten constitute approximately 2% of the sample.

CDR1 and CDR2 are read off the germline V gene as MDHEN and SYDVKM. Compared with germline, V lacks 5 bases and J lacks 4 bases; bases without a gene match: 7. The CDR3, from cysteine to phenylalanine, totals 14 residues. The kept DNA is CDR3 alone, 42 bases in frame from the first base. As concerns this clone: This receptor's antigen is unknown. Base qualities were left out, and no much larger clone turns up one base away.

This sequence originates from a man in his late teens or twenties who had recovered from COVID-19. Material for sequencing was peripheral blood. The chain is encoded by TRBV28 joined to TRBJ1-2, and TRBD1 matches 7 of the central bases. The bases are TGTGCCAGCAGTATCGACAGGGTTGTCTATGGCTACACCTTC. This gives the protein CASSIDRVVYGYTF.